A single sample is the source of the 13 T cell receptor beta chains below, sequenced in a study of T-cell memory formation after mild COVID-19. TCRdb re-analysed the 5' RACE reads in MiXCR, keeping a single row per CDR3 protein. The repertoire holds 55,000 to 75,000 distinct CDR3 sequences, with about a quarter as singletons. Sequences were obtained from PBMCs or a T cell subset sorted from them (not recorded which). These receptors were taken from a man aged 18 to 35 who had mild COVID-19 (a few samples of this study predate the infection). Cell type and time point are not known.

About this clonotype itself: Relative to the germline gene, one junction end is altered; a read error may explain this. V gene TRBV4-1 combines with J gene TRBJ2-1; 8 bases fit TRBD1. This CDR3 region has 12 residues. Per germline, CDR1 MGHRA and CDR2 YSYEKL. CDR3 sequence reads: CASSAGTGGPLF. The CDR3 DNA reads as TGCGCCAGCAGCGCCGGGACAGGTGGTCCCCTCTTC.

A few counts support this clonotype. The J gene is TRBJ1-2, the V gene TRBV11-2; TRBD1 is a possible D gene (6 bases). V lost 7 bases and J 4 bases, leaving 13 bases between the germline ends. Germline CDR1 and CDR2: SGHAT and FQNNGV. The CDR3 extends over 13 amino acids. Written as DNA, the CDR3 is TGTGCCAGCACCGGGGGCGGTATCTATGGCTACACCTTC. This codes for CASTGGGIYGYTF.

J is TRBJ2-5 and V is TRBV12-3 or TRBV12-4; D call uncertain. This CDR3 contains 12 residues. The ends were cut back, 4 bases at V and 5 bases at J, with 8 bases in the middle. Here the CDR3 reads CASSWLVETQYF. For the CDR3, the DNA is TGTGCCAGCAGTTGGTTGGTGGAGACCCAGTACTTC.

The table lists this clonotype with many counts. This chain links TRBV2 with TRBJ2-3; the D is unclear. Trimming shortened V by 0 bases and J by 4 bases, and 2 bases separated the two germline ends. CDR1 SNHLY and CDR2 FYNNEI come from the germline V gene. CDR3 size: 12 residues. This chain's CDR3 is CASSEASDTQYF. As DNA, the CDR3 is TGTGCCAGCAGTGAAGCGTCAGATACGCAGTATTTT.

Details on this clonotype: A read error may produce the germline difference seen at one junction end. The rearrangement joins TRBV5-1 to TRBJ2-1, with TRBD1 matching over 10 bases. Germline loops: CDR1 SGHRS, CDR2 YFSETQ. The CDR3 sequence is 13 residues long. CDR3 nucleotide sequence: TGCGCCACCAGCCGGACAGGGGGCAATGAGCAGTTCTTC. It is translated as CATSRTGGNEQFF.

The rearrangement joins TRBV12-3 or TRBV12-4 to TRBJ2-7, with 15 bases identical to TRBD2. CDR3 size: 15 residues. V was pared by 3 bases and J by 8 bases, with 5 bases of the junction left unmatched. The CDR3 DNA follows: TGTGCCAGCAGTTTGGGGACTAGCGGGGGGACGAAGCAGTACTTC. Amino acid sequence: CASSLGTSGGTKQYF.

The sample holds a few counts of this clonotype. The chain links TRBV12-3 or TRBV12-4 to TRBJ2-7; tentatively, D is TRBD1 or TRBD2 (5 bases each). The CDR3 is 13 residues long. Trimming took off 4 bases at V and 7 bases at J, with 14 bases between the two ends. The CDR3 DNA reads TGTGCCAGCAGTTCTTTGGGGGTTGGGGAGCAGTACTTC. Translating it yields CASSSLGVGEQYF.

The chain recombines TRBV9 with TRBJ2-5, with D tentatively TRBD1 or TRBD2 (5 bases each). V was pared by 3 bases and J by 5 bases, with 20 bases between. Germline CDR1 SGDLS, CDR2 YYNGEE. The CDR3 has 16 residues. The CDR3 bases are TGTGCCAGCAGCGACTCCGGGACGGACGGGTGGGAGACCCAGTACTTC. It codes for CASSDSGTDGWETQYF.

This chain connects TRBV7-6 to TRBJ1-2; TRBD1 might be the D (5 bases). V was trimmed by 2 bases and J by 7 bases, leaving 8 bases between them. This CDR3 has 12 residues. Germline V gene data show CDR1 as SGHVS and CDR2 as FNYEAQ. The CDR3: CASSLPGTGYTF. Written as DNA, the CDR3 is TGTGCCAGCAGCTTACCAGGGACTGGCTACACCTTC. The full variable domain, its missing parts supplied by reference TRBV7-6 and TRBJ1-2, is GAGVSQSPRYKVTKRGQDVALRCDPISGHVSLYWYRQALGQGPEFLTYFNYEAQQDKSGLPNDRFSAERPEGSISTLTIQRTEQRDSAMYRCASSLPGTGYTFGSGTRLTVV.

This clonotype was observed at least ten times. The CDR3 nucleotides are TGTGCCAGTAGTATAAGGCCGCTAGATACGCAGTATTTT. Its protein is CASSIRPLDTQYF. The chain joins TRBV19 to TRBJ2-3; D remains unclear. This CDR3 comprises 13 residues. Trimming removed 2 bases at V and 5 bases at J, with 8 bases between. CDR1 and CDR2 from the germline V gene are LNHDA and SQIVND (reference sequence).

This clonotype was counted between two and nine times. The chain links TRBV7-2 to TRBJ2-3; D gene uncertain. V was pared by 1 base and J by 2 bases, with 10 bases between. This CDR3 spans 15 amino acids. Germline-derived CDR1 and CDR2 are SGHTA and FQGNSA. CDR3 coding DNA: TGTGCCAGCAGCTTAGTTGGTGTCCTCACAGATACGCAGTATTTT. This translates into CASSLVGVLTDTQYF.

This clonotype came up a few times. The chain employs TRBV9 and TRBJ1-2; possibly TRBD1 for D (5 bases). The ends were cut back, 0 bases at V and 7 bases at J, with 16 bases in the middle. This CDR3 region has 15 residues. Germline CDR1 and CDR2: SGDLS and YYNGEE. The CDR3, as DNA: TGTGCCAGCAGCGTAGCTACGCCGGGGCGCGGTGGCTACACCTTC. Residues: CASSVATPGRGGYTF. Complete variable domain (other parts from reference TRBV9 and TRBJ1-2): DSGVTQTPKHLITATGQRVTLRCSPRSGDLSVYWYQQSLDQGLQFLIQYYNGEERAKGNILERFSAQQFPDLHSELNLSSLELGDSALYFCASSVATPGRGGYTFGSGTRLTVV.

The table lists this clonotype with a few counts. The chain combines TRBV13 with TRBJ1-5; perhaps TRBD1 as D (5 bases). The CDR3 sequence is 15 residues long. V lost 0 bases to trimming and J lost 6 bases, with 12 bases between them. Per germline, CDR1 PRHDT and CDR2 FYEKMQ (reference sequence). CDR3 residues: CASSLGGVDGQPQHF. The CDR3 DNA follows: TGTGCCAGCAGCTTAGGAGGGGTGGACGGTCAGCCCCAGCATTTT.